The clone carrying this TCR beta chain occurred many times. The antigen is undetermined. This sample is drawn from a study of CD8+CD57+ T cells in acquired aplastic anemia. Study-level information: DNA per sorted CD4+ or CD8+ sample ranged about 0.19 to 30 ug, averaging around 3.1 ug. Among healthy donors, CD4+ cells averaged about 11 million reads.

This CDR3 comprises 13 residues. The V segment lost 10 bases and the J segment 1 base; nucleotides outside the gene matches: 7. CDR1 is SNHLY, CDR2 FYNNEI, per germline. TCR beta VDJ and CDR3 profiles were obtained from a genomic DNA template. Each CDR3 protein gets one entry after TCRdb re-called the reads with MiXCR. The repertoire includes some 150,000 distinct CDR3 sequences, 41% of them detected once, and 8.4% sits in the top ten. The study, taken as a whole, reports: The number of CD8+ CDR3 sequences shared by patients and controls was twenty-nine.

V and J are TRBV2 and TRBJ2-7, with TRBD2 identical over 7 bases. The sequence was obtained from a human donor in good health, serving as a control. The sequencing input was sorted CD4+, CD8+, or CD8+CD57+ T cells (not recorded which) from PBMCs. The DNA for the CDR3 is TGTGCCACCCTAGGACTAGGTTCCTACGAGCAGTACTTC. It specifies CATLGLGSYEQYF.